Below, 19 T cell receptor beta chains from the same sample are listed, as sequenced in a study of T cell responses to AZD1222 COVID-19 vaccine. Libraries were prepared by immunoSEQ multiplex PCR; TCRdb keeps only in-frame clonotypes and omits some of them. The table records tens of thousands of clones, about 88% of them present only once. Sequencing was performed on peripheral blood, taken on day 0 of AZD1222 vaccination. The receptors derive from an adult in good health.

The chain employs TRBV28 and TRBJ1-6; D possibly corresponds to TRBD1 (6 bases). The V end lost 4 bases, the J end lost 8 bases, and 12 bases lay between the germline ends. The CDR3 runs to 14 residues. From germline, CDR1 is MDHEN and CDR2 SYDVKM. The CDR3 bases are TGTGCCAGCAGTTCCCCCAGGGGCTATTCACCCCTCCACTTT. Translation: CASSSPRGYSPLHF.

The chain links TRBV10-3 to TRBJ2-3; D is uncertain. CDR1 ENHRY and CDR2 SYGVKD come from the germline V gene. The CDR3 consists of 15 residues. The germline V and J ends were trimmed by 3 bases and 3 bases, with 13 bases remaining between them. CDR3 loop: CAISESVGWTDTQYF. The CDR3 DNA reads as TGTGCCATCAGTGAATCGGTAGGGTGGACAGATACGCAGTATTTT.

The V gene is TRBV7-8, the J gene TRBJ1-1, with TRBD1 matching 7 bases. Germline assignment: CDR1 SGHVS and CDR2 FQNEAQ. CDR3 length: 13 amino acids. V lost 8 bases, J lost 3 bases, and 6 bases stayed unmatched. The CDR3 bases are TGTGCCAGCCAGGGGGATACGGACACTGAAGCTTTCTTT. It translates to CASQGDTDTEAFF.

This chain uses TRBV6-5 with TRBJ1-4, with a weak D call TRBD1 (5 bases). The CDR3 is 13 residues long. CDR1 and CDR2 (germline): MNHEY, SVGAGI. V lost 5 bases and J lost 8, with 12 bases in between. As DNA, the CDR3 is TGTGCCAGCAGTCTTCCGGGACGGGAAAAACTGTTTTTT. Protein sequence: CASSLPGREKLFF.

This clone is a singleton in its sample. The chain joins TRBV5-6 to TRBJ2-7; D is ambiguous. The length of the CDR3 is 13 residues. Looked up from germline, CDR1 is SGHDT and CDR2 is YYEEEE. The V and J ends lost 6 bases and 2 bases respectively, with 12 bases between them. The CDR3 protein is CASTTTPTYEQYF. The CDR3, as DNA: TGTGCCAGCACCACCACCCCAACCTACGAGCAGTACTTC.

This chain links TRBV15 with TRBJ2-1; D unclear. Deletions cut 0 bases from V and 1 base from J, with 10 bases between. The CDR3 spans 16 residues. Germline CDR1 LNHNV, CDR2 YYDKDF (reference sequence). Written as DNA, the CDR3 is TGTGCCACCAGCAGAGAAACCCCAGCATCCTACAATGAGCAGTTCTTC. It specifies CATSRETPASYNEQFF.

V gene TRBV15 combines with J gene TRBJ2-1, with D possibly being TRBD2 (5 bases). Trimming pared 1 base from V and 7 bases from J, leaving 11 bases between. Germline V gene lookup returns CDR1 LNHNV and CDR2 YYDKDF (reference sequence). The CDR3 totals 14 residues. The CDR3 spells CATSRGETQNEQFF. In DNA, the CDR3 is TGTGCCACCAGCAGAGGGGAGACTCAAAATGAGCAGTTCTTC.

V and J are TRBV9 and TRBJ1-2; D remains unclear. The CDR3 consists of 12 residues. The V gene's germline CDR1 is SGDLS and CDR2 YYNGEE. Trimming left V 8 bases short and J 0 bases short, with 8 bases between. The CDR3: CASIGANYGYTF. The CDR3 DNA is TGTGCCAGTATTGGAGCTAACTATGGCTACACCTTC.

The rearrangement uses TRBV19 and TRBJ2-7; a weak D match, TRBD1 (6 bases). The CDR3 contains 14 residues. Germline CDR1 and CDR2: LNHDA and SQIVND (reference sequence). Trimming removed 5 bases from V and 1 base from J, with 12 bases in between. This CDR3 reads CASSLQGPSYEQYF. CDR3 DNA: TGTGCCAGTAGTTTGCAGGGGCCATCCTACGAGCAGTACTTC.

The J gene is TRBJ2-5, the V gene TRBV2; TRBD2 matches at 7 bases. Germline loops: CDR1 SNHLY, CDR2 FYNNEI. This CDR3 comprises 15 residues. J was trimmed by 5 bases and V by 5 bases; bases with no gene match: 11. The CDR3 sequence: CASSFRRTSRETQYF. For the CDR3, the DNA is TGTGCCAGCAGTTTCCGTAGGACTAGTCGGGAGACCCAGTACTTC.

A single count supports this clone. The chain uses TRBV3-1 (or the pseudogene TRBV3-2) and TRBJ1-5, with D hard to call. The length of the CDR3 is 14 residues. Germline CDR1 LGHDT, CDR2 YNNKEL (reference sequence). Trimming removed 4 bases at V and 6 bases at J, with 13 bases between. The CDR3 reads CASSRRGWRQPQHF. The CDR3 region has the DNA TGTGCCAGCAGCCGACGTGGATGGCGTCAGCCCCAGCATTTT.

This clone showed up just once. The chain uses TRBV5-1 and TRBJ2-1; D could derive from TRBD1 or TRBD2 (5 bases each). The CDR3 runs to 15 residues. V was clipped by 2 bases and J by 2 bases, with 11 bases between them. CDR1 and CDR2 from the germline V gene are SGHRS and YFSETQ. The CDR3 DNA reads as TGCGCCAGCAGCTTCGAGAGGGGCCCCTACAATGAGCAGTTCTTC. Amino acid sequence: CASSFERGPYNEQFF.

The V gene is TRBV6-5, the J gene TRBJ1-4; maybe TRBD1 (5 bases). The CDR3 is made up of 14 amino acids. The V and J ends lost 5 bases and 3 bases respectively, with 10 bases between them. Germline loops: CDR1 MNHEY, CDR2 SVGAGI. CDR3 in amino acids: CASSPRGANEKLFF. As DNA, the CDR3 is TGTGCCAGCAGTCCTCGAGGGGCTAATGAAAAACTGTTTTTT.

CDR3 amino acids: CASSPDFGPLYQPQHF. CDR3 DNA sequence: TGTGCCAGCTCACCTGACTTCGGGCCCCTTTATCAGCCCCAGCATTTT. This chain uses TRBV18 with TRBJ1-5; D gene unclear. V dropped 3 bases and J dropped 5 bases, with 17 bases sitting between them. CDR1 is KGHSH, CDR2 LQKENI, per germline. The CDR3 runs 16 residues.

The chain uses TRBV28 and TRBJ2-4; 8 bases are a match to TRBD2. The CDR3 is 14 residues long. With V trimmed by 5 bases and J by 7 bases, 7 bases remained unmatched. Per the germline V gene, CDR1 is MDHEN and CDR2 is SYDVKM. The CDR3 nucleotides are TGTGCCAGCAGTCATATAGCGGGGCGGAACATTCAGTACTTC. Amino acid sequence: CASSHIAGRNIQYF.

CDR3 in amino acids: CASSNRRNSPLHF. The CDR3 DNA reads TGTGCCAGCAGTAACCGGCGTAATTCACCCCTCCACTTT. V usage is TRBV6-5 and J usage is TRBJ1-6; D gene ambiguous. CDR1 MNHEY and CDR2 SVGAGI come from the germline V gene. The CDR3 loop spans 13 amino acids. V lost 5 bases to trimming and J lost 6 bases, with 8 bases between them.

Here the CDR3 reads CASSPRKGANTGELFF. CDR3 bases: TGCGCCAGCAGCCCCCGGAAGGGGGCGAACACCGGGGAGCTGTTTTTT. The rearrangement links TRBV5-1 to TRBJ2-2; D perhaps matches TRBD1 (6 bases). Germline CDR1 reads SGHRS; CDR2 reads YFSETQ. V gave up 4 bases and J gave up 0 bases, with 13 bases separating them. The CDR3 consists of 16 residues.

The chain employs TRBV5-1 and TRBJ1-1; 9 bases match TRBD1. After removal of 4 bases from V and 2 bases from J, the junction contained 6 bases not matched to a gene. The CDR3 runs to 15 residues. Germline V lookup: CDR1 SGHRS, CDR2 YFSETQ. This CDR3 is CASSLGQGFNTEAFF. For the CDR3, the DNA is TGCGCCAGCAGCCTAGGACAGGGGTTCAACACTGAAGCTTTCTTT.

This clone was detected only once. The rearrangement links TRBV19 to TRBJ1-3; the D is unclear. CDR1 LNHDA and CDR2 SQIVND come from the germline V gene (reference sequence). V was shortened by 3 bases and J by 1 base, with 4 bases between the two germline ends. There are 13 residues in the CDR3. CDR3 sequence: CASSMLSGNTIYF. The CDR3 coding sequence is TGTGCCAGTAGTATGTTATCTGGAAACACCATATATTTT. Combining the CDR3 with reference TRBV19 and TRBJ1-3 gives the whole variable domain DGGITQSPKYLFRKEGQNVTLSCEQNLNHDAMYWYRQDPGQGLRLIYYSQIVNDFQKGDIAEGYSVSREKKESFPLTVTSAQKNPTAFYLCASSMLSGNTIYFGEGSWLTVV.